This T cell receptor (beta chain) was retrieved from a study of CXCR3-negative and CXCR3-positive naive CD8 T cells. Looking at the study overall: Sequencing gave about 140 million TRB reads overall, about 1.5 +/- 0.3 million per library.

Study outcomes and limitations: When CXCR3-positive naive cells were set against CXCR3-negative naive cells, the former had more hydrophobic TRB CDR3s. From TRB CDR3 properties, TCR strength was inferred; surface CD5 did not differ between naive subsets. Diversity in memory CD8+ cells fell much lower than the comparably high levels seen in both naive subsets.

Phenotypically, naive CD8+ T cells corresponded to CD45RO-CCR7+CD27+CD95-. 5' RACE with UMI labels generated the TRB cDNA libraries. With the 5' RACE reads reprocessed, TCRdb shows one record per CDR3 protein and no DNA. In all, the sample yields over 70,000 distinct CDR3 sequences. The CDR3 has 14 amino acids. Germline V gene sequence: CDR1 GTSNPN, CDR2 SVGIG (reference sequence). Notes on this clonotype: Its antigen is currently unknown.

This receptor was obtained from a human donor in good health. Some clones in this sample may be carry-over from other donors' samples. What was sequenced was naive CXCR3+ CD8+ T cells from blood. Subset defined: CD45RO-CCR7+CD27+CD95- naive CD8+ T cells expressing CXCR3 (TNR3+). The V call is TRBV30, the J call TRBJ2-2; absent DNA, TCRdb's TRBD2 call cannot be checked. CDR3 sequence: CAWSREVYTGELFF.